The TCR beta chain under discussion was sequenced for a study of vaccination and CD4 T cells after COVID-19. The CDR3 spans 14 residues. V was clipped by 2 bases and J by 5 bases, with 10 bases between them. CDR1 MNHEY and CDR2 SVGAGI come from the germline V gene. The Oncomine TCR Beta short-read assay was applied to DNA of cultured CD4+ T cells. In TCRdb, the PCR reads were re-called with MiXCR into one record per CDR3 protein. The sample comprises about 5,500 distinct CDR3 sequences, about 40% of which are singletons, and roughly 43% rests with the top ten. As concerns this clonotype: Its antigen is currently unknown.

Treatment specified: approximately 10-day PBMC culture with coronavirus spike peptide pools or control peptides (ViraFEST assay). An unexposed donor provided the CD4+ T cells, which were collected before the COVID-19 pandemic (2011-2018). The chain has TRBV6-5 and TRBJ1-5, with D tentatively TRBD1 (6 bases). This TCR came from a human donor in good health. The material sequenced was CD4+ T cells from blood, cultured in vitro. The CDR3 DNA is TGTGCCAGCAGTTACGGCGGGGGCGATCAGCCCCAGCATTTT. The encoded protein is CASSYGGGDQPQHF.